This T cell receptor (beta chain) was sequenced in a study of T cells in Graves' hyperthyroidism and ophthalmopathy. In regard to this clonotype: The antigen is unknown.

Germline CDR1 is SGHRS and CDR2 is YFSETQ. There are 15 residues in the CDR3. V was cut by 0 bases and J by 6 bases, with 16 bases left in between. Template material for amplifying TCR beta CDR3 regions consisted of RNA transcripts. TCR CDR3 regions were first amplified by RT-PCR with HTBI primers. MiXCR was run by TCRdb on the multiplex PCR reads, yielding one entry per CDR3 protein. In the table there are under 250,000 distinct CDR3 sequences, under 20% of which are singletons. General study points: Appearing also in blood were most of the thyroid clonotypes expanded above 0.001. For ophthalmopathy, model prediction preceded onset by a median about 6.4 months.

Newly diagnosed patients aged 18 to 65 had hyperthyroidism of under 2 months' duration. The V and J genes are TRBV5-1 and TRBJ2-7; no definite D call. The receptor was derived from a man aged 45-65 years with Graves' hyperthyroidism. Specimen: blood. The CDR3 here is CASSLVPGPLTEQYF. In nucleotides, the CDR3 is TGCGCCAGCAGCTTGGTCCCCGGACCCCTAACCGAGCAGTACTTC.